The 11 T cell receptor beta chains below all came from one sample that was sequenced in a study of blood T cell repertoires in COVID-19. Profiled with immunoSEQ multiplex PCR; TCRdb holds only in-frame clones, not every one. Of just under 60,000 clones in the sample, 70% to 80% were seen once. Sequenced sample: peripheral blood. The receptors here all came from a human donor in a cohort sampled during active COVID-19.

The CDR3 sequence is CASSQEGSGIGSKNIQYF. CDR3 nucleotides: TGCGCCAGCAGCCAAGAGGGGAGCGGGATTGGGTCCAAAAACATTCAGTACTTC. This chain connects TRBV4-3 to TRBJ2-4; 7 nucleotides match TRBD2. The V segment lost 0 bases and the J segment 2 bases; nucleotides outside the gene matches: 10. This CDR3 contains 18 residues. Germline V gene lookup returns CDR1 LGHNA and CDR2 YSLEER.

The chain recombines TRBV28 with TRBJ1-2, with 7 positions matching TRBD1. CDR1 is MDHEN and CDR2 is SYDVKM in the germline V gene. V shed 4 bases, J shed 7 bases, and the junction held 9 bases outside the gene matches. This CDR3 region has 14 residues. CDR3 amino acids: CASSSTGSESGYTF. The CDR3 DNA follows: TGTGCCAGCAGTTCGACAGGGAGCGAGTCTGGCTACACCTTC.

The chain uses TRBV7-2 and TRBJ2-3, with D possibly TRBD2 on 6 matching bases. CDR3 length: 16 residues. Per germline, CDR1 SGHTA and CDR2 FQGNSA. Trimming removed 4 bases at V and 2 bases at J, with 16 bases between. The CDR3 sequence is CASSSALWEDTDTQYF. DNA of the CDR3: TGTGCCAGCAGCTCCGCCCTTTGGGAGGACACAGATACGCAGTATTTT.

The chain is built from TRBV29-1 and TRBJ1-3; no clear D gene. The V and J ends lost 7 bases and 4 bases respectively, with 11 bases between them. Germline CDR1 and CDR2: SQVTM and ANQGSEA. The CDR3 runs 12 residues. The CDR3 loop is CSAKVTGNTIYF. In DNA form, the CDR3 reads TGCAGCGCCAAGGTGACAGGAAACACCATATATTTT.

The chain combines TRBV27 with TRBJ1-6; 9 nucleotides line up with TRBD1. Germline CDR1 is MNHEY and CDR2 is SMNVEV (reference sequence). There are 15 residues in the CDR3. V was clipped by 6 bases and J by 8 bases; unmatched bases: 8. CDR3 nucleotide sequence: TGTGCCAGCAGAAAGGGACAGGGACTTGATTCACCCCTCCACTTT. Its translation: CASRKGQGLDSPLHF.

The chain links TRBV24-1 to TRBJ1-2; 7 nucleotides align to TRBD1. Germline V gives CDR1 KGHDR, CDR2 SFDVKD. The J segment lost 4 bases and the V segment lost 4 bases, leaving 5 bases of the junction unmatched. The CDR3 covers 14 residues. CDR3 loop: CATSEAGGFYGYTF. The CDR3 DNA sequence: TGTGCCACCAGTGAGGCAGGGGGGTTCTATGGCTACACCTTC.

The V call is TRBV7-3, the J call TRBJ2-3; 9 nucleotides align to TRBD2. This CDR3 region has 14 residues. V was clipped by 6 bases and J by 8 bases; unmatched bases: 9. The V gene's germline CDR1 is SGHTA and CDR2 FQGTGA. CDR3 in amino acids: CASSLSGSSGTQYF. The CDR3, as DNA: TGTGCCAGCAGTCTTAGCGGGAGTTCTGGTACGCAGTATTTT.

The table lists this clone with a few counts. The chain combines TRBV9 with TRBJ1-1; no clear D. The CDR3 is 15 amino acids. Trimming took 3 bases from V and 3 from J, leaving 15 bases between them. The germline V gene has CDR1 SGDLS and CDR2 YYNGEE. The CDR3 region is CASSAGAGLDTEAFF. CDR3 DNA: TGTGCCAGCAGCGCGGGAGCGGGGTTGGACACTGAAGCTTTCTTT.

The V gene is TRBV7-9, the J gene TRBJ1-2; no clear D. The V end lost 5 bases, the J end lost 5 bases, and 12 bases lay between the germline ends. Looked up from germline, CDR1 is SEHNR and CDR2 is FQNEAQ (reference sequence). CDR3 length equals 13 residues. CDR3 nucleotide sequence: TGTGCCAGCAGCCCTGACGGGGAGTATGGCTACACCTTC. Protein: CASSPDGEYGYTF.

This chain links TRBV3-1 (or the pseudogene TRBV3-2) with TRBJ1-5, with D unresolved. Germline loops: CDR1 LGHDT, CDR2 YNNKEL (reference sequence). CDR3 length equals 12 residues. The V gene lost 3 bases and the J gene lost 2 bases, with 2 bases spanning the gap. CDR3 amino acids: CASSHGNQPQHF. CDR3 in DNA: TGTGCCAGCAGCCACGGCAATCAGCCCCAGCATTTT.

V usage is TRBV6-2 or TRBV6-3 and J usage is TRBJ2-1, with 11 bases matching TRBD2. The CDR3 loop spans 16 amino acids. The junction had 7 bases not matched to a gene; V was cut back by 5 bases and J by 4 bases. Germline CDR1 reads MNHEY; CDR2 reads SVGEGT. As DNA, the CDR3 is TGTGCCAGCAGTGTCACCGGGACTAGCGGATACAATGAGCAGTTCTTC. Protein: CASSVTGTSGYNEQFF.